A single sample is the source of the 26 T cell receptor beta chains below, sequenced in a study of blood T cell repertoires in COVID-19. Assay used: immunoSEQ multiplex PCR; TCRdb lists only in-frame clones, some missing. The repertoire holds hundreds of thousands of clones, with roughly 86% as singletons. The sequenced sample consisted of PBMCs or T cells enriched from blood (not recorded which). Receptor source: a woman in her fifties or sixties who had recovered from COVID-19.

The chain joins TRBV27 to TRBJ1-5; D perhaps matches TRBD1 (5 bases). This CDR3 has 14 residues. CDR1 is MNHEY, CDR2 SMNVEV, per germline (reference sequence). Trimming pared 6 bases from V and 3 bases from J, leaving 12 bases between. The CDR3 DNA is TGTGCCAGCAGCCGGGGGTCGGACAATCAGCCCCAGCATTTT. This codes for CASSRGSDNQPQHF.

This clone has only a few counts. The rearrangement uses TRBV5-1 and TRBJ2-2, with D maybe TRBD1 (6 bases). V shed 5 bases and J shed 1 base, with 12 bases lying between them. Looked up from germline, CDR1 is SGHRS and CDR2 is YFSETQ. This CDR3 has 15 residues. CDR3 residues: CASRRGHENTGELFF. Here the CDR3 DNA reads TGCGCCAGCAGGAGGGGACATGAGAACACCGGGGAGCTGTTTTTT.

The V gene is TRBV4-1, the J gene TRBJ2-5, with 8 positions matching TRBD2. Germline V gives CDR1 MGHRA, CDR2 YSYEKL. Trimming at V came to 3 bases and at J to 4 bases, leaving 7 bases not matched to a gene. The CDR3 sequence is 15 residues long. The CDR3 sequence: CASSQTSDRGETQYF. CDR3 bases: TGCGCCAGCAGCCAGACTAGCGATCGTGGAGAGACCCAGTACTTC.

J is TRBJ2-3 and V is TRBV27, with D perhaps TRBD2 (6 bases). Trimming took 8 bases from V and 2 from J, leaving 14 bases between them. This CDR3 spans 14 amino acids. The germline V gene encodes CDR1 MNHEY and CDR2 SMNVEV (reference sequence). For the CDR3, the DNA is TGTGCCAGCCAGCCCGGGACTCTCACAGATACGCAGTATTTT. Translating it yields CASQPGTLTDTQYF.

The genes are TRBV28 and TRBJ1-1; 9 nucleotides line up with TRBD1. Germline V CDR1 and CDR2: MDHEN, SYDVKM. There are 12 residues in the CDR3. V was clipped by 2 bases and J by 9 bases; unmatched bases: 1. CDR3 in DNA: TGTGCCAGCAGTTTAACAGGGGGCAAAGCTTTCTTT. Its translation: CASSLTGGKAFF.

This clone was seen just once. This chain links TRBV9 with TRBJ1-5, with D maybe TRBD1 (5 bases). CDR1 is SGDLS, CDR2 YYNGEE, per germline. Trimming removed 4 bases at V and 4 bases at J, with 12 bases between. This CDR3 has 14 amino acids. CDR3 sequence reads: CASSQTQDNQPQHF. The DNA of the CDR3 is TGTGCCAGCAGCCAGACACAGGATAATCAGCCCCAGCATTTT.

V and J are TRBV19 and TRBJ2-3, with 13 bases that match TRBD2. J lost 6 bases, V lost 2 bases, and 8 bases had no gene match. There are 17 residues in the CDR3. Germline assignment: CDR1 LNHDA and CDR2 SQIVND (reference sequence). In DNA form, the CDR3 reads TGTGCCAGTAGTATACCGGGACTAGCGGGAAGTGGTGATACGCAGTATTTT. It codes for CASSIPGLAGSGDTQYF.

The V call is TRBV28, the J call TRBJ2-7, with 10 positions matching TRBD2. The CDR3 sequence is 13 residues long. The germline V gene encodes CDR1 MDHEN and CDR2 SYDVKM. J lost 5 bases, V lost 11 bases, and 9 bases had no gene match. CDR3 residues: CARPSGSPHEQYF. The CDR3 nucleotides read TGTGCCCGTCCTAGCGGGAGTCCCCACGAGCAGTACTTC.

The chain recombines TRBV4-1 with TRBJ2-3; TRBD1 agrees at 12 bases. CDR3 size: 19 residues. The trim removed 3 bases at V and 3 bases at J, leaving 13 bases unmatched. In germline, CDR1 is MGHRA, CDR2 YSYEKL. CDR3 DNA: TGCGCCAGCAGCCATCCCTGGGTGGGGGACAGGGGGCGAACAGATACGCAGTATTTT. Translating gives CASSHPWVGDRGRTDTQYF.

The rearrangement uses TRBV7-9 and TRBJ2-3; possibly TRBD2 for D (7 bases). The CDR3 length is 15 residues. Germline CDR1 is SEHNR and CDR2 is FQNEAQ (reference sequence). V lost 7 bases to trimming and J lost 0 bases, with 14 bases between them. The CDR3 nucleotides read TGTGCCAGCACCAAGGGGGGGGTTAGCACAGATACGCAGTATTTT. Translating it yields CASTKGGVSTDTQYF.

The chain uses TRBV3-1 (or the pseudogene TRBV3-2) and TRBJ2-7; 11 bases are a match to TRBD2. Germline V gene data show CDR1 as LGHDT and CDR2 as YNNKEL (reference sequence). The CDR3 spans 14 residues. The V gene end was trimmed by 4 bases and the J gene end by 2 bases; junction bases not matched to a gene: 1. DNA for the CDR3: TGTGCCAGCAGCCTAGCGGGAGGGCCCTACGAGCAGTACTTC. Translating gives CASSLAGGPYEQYF.

V usage is TRBV28 and J usage is TRBJ2-7; 8 bases are a match to TRBD1. This CDR3 has 15 residues. V was pared by 4 bases and J by 3 bases, with 8 bases of the junction left unmatched. CDR1 is MDHEN, CDR2 SYDVKM, per germline. In DNA form, the CDR3 reads TGTGCCAGCAGTTGGGCAGGGGGCGCGAGCTACGAGCAGTACTTC. Its protein product is CASSWAGGASYEQYF.

V and J are TRBV5-1 and TRBJ2-7; 9 nucleotides match TRBD1. Germline lookup yields CDR1 SGHRS and CDR2 YFSETQ. V dropped 4 bases and J dropped 3; count of bases not matched to a gene: 8. The CDR3 runs to 15 residues. The CDR3 bases are TGCGCCAGCAGCACGGGGACAGGGTTGGGCTACGAGCAGTACTTC. Its protein product is CASSTGTGLGYEQYF.

The chain carries TRBV4-1 and TRBJ2-4; 12 nucleotides line up with TRBD2. Germline-derived CDR1 and CDR2 are MGHRA and YSYEKL. The ends lost 4 bases at V and 10 bases at J; junction bases unmatched: 11. The CDR3 extends over 16 amino acids. The CDR3 DNA follows: TGCGCCAGCAGCCCCCCGCTAGCGGGAGGGCGAGGGATTCAGTACTTC. Amino acids: CASSPPLAGGRGIQYF.

Concerning this clone: One junction end does not reproduce the germline sequence, and a read error may be involved. This chain links TRBV20-1 with TRBJ2-1, with 13 positions matching TRBD2. The CDR3 totals 15 residues. The germline CDR1 and CDR2 sequences are DFQATT and SNEGSKA (reference sequence). CDR3 sequence (DNA): TGCAGTGCTAGTCCCGGGACTAGCGGGATCCCGGGCGAGGTCTTC. This encodes CSASPGTSGIPGEVF.

This chain uses TRBV5-1 with TRBJ1-4; D is uncertain. V was clipped by 0 bases and J by 0 bases, with 9 bases between them. The CDR3 length is 16 residues. Germline loops: CDR1 SGHRS, CDR2 YFSETQ. Here the CDR3 DNA reads TGCGCCAGCAGCTTGGGGTCAGGTTCAACTAATGAAAAACTGTTTTTT. This translates into CASSLGSGSTNEKLFF.

The genes are TRBV6-5 and TRBJ1-3; a possible D gene is TRBD1 (5 bases). The CDR3 extends over 15 amino acids. With 8 bases removed from V and 1 base from J, the gap between germline ends came to 15 bases. Per the germline V gene, CDR1 is MNHEY and CDR2 is SVGAGI. Written as DNA, the CDR3 is TGTGCCAGCCAACAGGTTTCCCTTTCTGGAAACACCATATATTTT. It is translated as CASQQVSLSGNTIYF.

The J gene is TRBJ1-6, the V gene TRBV5-1; possibly TRBD1 for D (6 bases). Germline CDR1 SGHRS, CDR2 YFSETQ. V was pared by 0 bases and J by 7 bases, with 11 bases between. The CDR3 spans 15 residues. CDR3 nucleotide sequence: TGCGCCAGCAGCTTGGAGAGACAGGCCAATTCACCCCTCCACTTT. Amino acids: CASSLERQANSPLHF.

This clone was observed a single time. J is TRBJ1-4 and V is TRBV19; TRBD1 matches at 8 bases. Germline CDR1 and CDR2: LNHDA and SQIVND (reference sequence). V shed 3 bases, J shed 6 bases, and the junction held 3 bases outside the gene matches. This CDR3 is built from 14 residues. CDR3 DNA: TGTGCCAGTAGTATCCCGACAGGGGATGAAAAACTGTTTTTT. This codes for CASSIPTGDEKLFF.

The chain has TRBV7-9 and TRBJ2-1; 8 bases are a match to TRBD2. Trimming took 2 bases from V and 3 from J; bases not matched to a gene: 3. CDR1 and CDR2 from the germline V gene are SEHNR and FQNEAQ (reference sequence). The CDR3 spans 15 residues. CDR3 protein: CASSLYRGGYNEQFF. The CDR3 DNA reads as TGTGCCAGCAGCTTATATCGGGGGGGCTACAATGAGCAGTTCTTC.

The rearrangement links TRBV5-5 to TRBJ1-1; D gene unclear. Trimming took 4 bases from V and 8 from J, leaving 9 bases between them. CDR3 length equals 11 residues. Germline V gene data show CDR1 as SGHKS and CDR2 as YYEKEE (reference sequence). CDR3 residues: CASSGRTEAFF. CDR3 coding DNA: TGTGCCAGCAGCGGCCGAACAGAAGCTTTCTTT.

V and J are TRBV3-1 (or the pseudogene TRBV3-2) and TRBJ2-2, with 12 bases that match TRBD2. From germline, CDR1 is LGHDT and CDR2 YNNKEL (reference sequence). Unmatched junction bases numbered 1, after V lost 4 bases and J lost 7 bases. This CDR3 is 14 amino acids long. This CDR3 reads CASSPSGRVGELFF. CDR3 sequence (DNA): TGTGCCAGCAGCCCTAGCGGGAGGGTCGGGGAGCTGTTTTTT.

V is TRBV5-1 and J is TRBJ2-3, with a weak D call TRBD2 (6 bases). V was shortened by 10 bases and J by 3 bases, with 15 bases between the two germline ends. CDR1 and CDR2 from the germline V gene are SGHRS and YFSETQ. The CDR3 consists of 13 residues. The CDR3 DNA follows: TGCGCCGCGAGGGTCGGGAGTACAGATACGCAGTATTTT. Encoded protein: CAARVGSTDTQYF.

V gene TRBV19 combines with J gene TRBJ2-2, with D perhaps TRBD2 (5 bases). The ends were cut back, 5 bases at V and 2 bases at J, with 18 bases in the middle. Germline lookup yields CDR1 LNHDA and CDR2 SQIVND (reference sequence). The CDR3 runs 17 residues. In DNA, the CDR3 is TGTGCCAGTAGTCCGCCACTAGGCCCATCCAACACCGGGGAGCTGTTTTTT. It specifies CASSPPLGPSNTGELFF.

V usage is TRBV18 and J usage is TRBJ1-2; possibly TRBD1 for D (5 bases). The germline V and J ends were trimmed by 4 bases and 1 base, with 7 bases remaining between them. CDR3 length: 13 residues. Germline CDR1 and CDR2: KGHSH and LQKENI. DNA of the CDR3: TGTGCCAGCTCACTACAGGATAACTATGGCTACACCTTC. Protein product: CASSLQDNYGYTF.

This chain links TRBV10-3 with TRBJ1-1, with TRBD1 identical over 8 bases. The CDR3 covers 17 residues. Germline CDR1 reads ENHRY; CDR2 reads SYGVKD. Trimming removed 0 bases from V and 5 bases from J; junction bases left unmatched: 11. In DNA, the CDR3 is TGTGCCATCAGTGAGTCGATTCAGGGACAGGCGGGTACTGAAGCTTTCTTT. Protein product: CAISESIQGQAGTEAFF.